The present TCR beta chain was sequenced within a study of T cell responses to AZD1222 COVID-19 vaccine. Overall study findings and caveats: Repertoire sampling occurred only after the peak T cell response. The study found Spike-specific TCR breadth and depth rose after two AZD1222 doses.

With respect to this clone: No antigen is known for it.

Germline values: CDR1 LNHNV, CDR2 YYDKDF (reference sequence). V was pared by 0 bases and J by 5 bases, with 11 bases between. This CDR3 has 16 residues. TCRdb's table, derived via immunoSEQ multiplex PCR, lists solely in-frame clones and lacks some. Of some 180,000 clones in the sample, about 93% are singletons; the top ten hold less than 2.5%. The chain uses TRBV15 and TRBJ1-6; D is perhaps TRBD1 (5 bases). This TCR was sampled from an adult who received the AZD1222 COVID-19 vaccine. The sample was peripheral blood, taken 28 days after the second AZD1222 dose. The DNA for the CDR3 is TGTGCCACCAGCAGAGACAGGGCCGCCAATAATTCACCCCTCCACTTT. Translation: CATSRDRAANNSPLHF.